These 3 T cell receptor beta chains share one sample of origin, sequenced in a study of CXCR3-negative and CXCR3-positive naive CD8 T cells. The authors prepared UMI-labeled TRB cDNA libraries by 5' RACE. TCRdb reworked the 5' RACE reads into one entry per CDR3 protein, no DNA. The repertoire table contains 50,000 to 55,000 distinct CDR3 sequences. The sequencing input was naive CXCR3- CD8+ T cells from blood. Subset reported: CD45RO-CCR7+CD27+CD95- naive CD8+ T cells lacking CXCR3 (TNR3-). Receptors were obtained from a human donor in good health. Some clones in this sample may be carry-over from other donors' samples.

The rearrangement joins TRBV6-5 to TRBJ1-1. This CDR3 contains 14 residues. CDR1 is MNHEY, CDR2 SVGAGI, per germline. CDR3 sequence reads: CASSYTQMNTEAFF.

The chain combines TRBV14 with TRBJ2-1. The CDR3 has 12 amino acids. Germline CDR1 is SGHDN and CDR2 is FVKESK. This CDR3 is CASSQEYDEQFF.

This chain uses TRBV20-1 with TRBJ1-4. This CDR3 spans 16 amino acids. In germline, CDR1 is DFQATT, CDR2 SNEGSKA (reference sequence). CDR3: CSARDSETVTNEKLFF.